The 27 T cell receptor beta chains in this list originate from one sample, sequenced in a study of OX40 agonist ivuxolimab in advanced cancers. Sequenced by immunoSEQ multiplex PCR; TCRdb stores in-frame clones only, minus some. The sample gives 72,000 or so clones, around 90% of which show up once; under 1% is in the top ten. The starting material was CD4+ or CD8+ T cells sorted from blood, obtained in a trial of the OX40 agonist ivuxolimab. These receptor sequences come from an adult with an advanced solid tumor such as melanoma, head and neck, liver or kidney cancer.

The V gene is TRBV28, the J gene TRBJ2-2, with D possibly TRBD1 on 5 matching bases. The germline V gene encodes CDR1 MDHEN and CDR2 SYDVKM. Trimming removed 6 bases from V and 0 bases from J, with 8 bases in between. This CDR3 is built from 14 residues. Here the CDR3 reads CASSQGPNTGELFF. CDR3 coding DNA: TGTGCCAGCAGCCAGGGCCCGAACACCGGGGAGCTGTTTTTT.

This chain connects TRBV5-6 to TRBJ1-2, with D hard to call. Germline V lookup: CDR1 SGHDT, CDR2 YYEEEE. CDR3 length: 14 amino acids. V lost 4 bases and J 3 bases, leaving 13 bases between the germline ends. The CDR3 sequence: CASSPKVFDYGYTF. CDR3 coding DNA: TGTGCCAGCAGCCCCAAGGTGTTTGACTATGGCTACACCTTC.

The CDR3 reads CASSLGTSGFYEQYF. The CDR3 DNA reads TGTGCCAGCAGCTTGGGGACTAGCGGGTTCTACGAGCAGTACTTC. This sequence joins TRBV5-6 and TRBJ2-7; TRBD2 matches 11 bases. There are 15 residues in the CDR3. The V segment lost 0 bases and the J segment 3 bases; nucleotides outside the gene matches: 2. Looked up from germline, CDR1 is SGHDT and CDR2 is YYEEEE.

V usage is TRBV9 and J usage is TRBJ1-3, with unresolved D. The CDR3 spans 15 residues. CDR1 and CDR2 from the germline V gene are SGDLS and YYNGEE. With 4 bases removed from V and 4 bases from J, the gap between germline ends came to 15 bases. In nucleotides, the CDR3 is TGTGCCAGCAGCAGAAGACCGGGGTCCGGAAACACCATATATTTT. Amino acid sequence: CASSRRPGSGNTIYF.

CDR3 sequence: CASSLVLDVERTDTQYF. The CDR3 DNA follows: TGTGCCAGCAGCTTGGTTCTCGATGTAGAGAGGACAGATACGCAGTATTTT. V gene TRBV5-6 combines with J gene TRBJ2-3; D is unclear. Germline CDR1 SGHDT, CDR2 YYEEEE. This CDR3 is 17 amino acids long. V lost 0 bases and J lost 3, with 17 bases in between.

The CDR3 DNA is TGTGCCAGCAGTTTCCTAGCGGGAGATACGCAGTATTTT. Protein sequence: CASSFLAGDTQYF. V and J are TRBV27 and TRBJ2-3; TRBD2 aligns across 8 bases. The CDR3 length is 13 residues. The V gene's germline CDR1 is MNHEY and CDR2 SMNVEV (reference sequence). The V segment lost 3 bases and the J segment 5 bases; nucleotides outside the gene matches: 1.

The CDR3 protein is CASSLSATNEKLFF. In nucleotides, the CDR3 is TGTGCCAGCAGCCTTTCTGCAACTAATGAAAAACTGTTTTTT. The chain employs TRBV6-5 and TRBJ1-4, with D unclear. The CDR3 is 14 residues long. Germline CDR1 and CDR2: MNHEY and SVGAGI. Trimming left V 6 bases short and J 0 bases short, with 8 bases between.

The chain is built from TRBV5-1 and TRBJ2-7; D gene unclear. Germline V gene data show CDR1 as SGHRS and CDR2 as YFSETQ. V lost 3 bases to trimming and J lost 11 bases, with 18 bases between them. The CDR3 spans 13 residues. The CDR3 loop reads CASSSPGTQGKYF. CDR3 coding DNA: TGCGCCAGCAGCTCTCCCGGCACCCAAGGAAAGTACTTC.

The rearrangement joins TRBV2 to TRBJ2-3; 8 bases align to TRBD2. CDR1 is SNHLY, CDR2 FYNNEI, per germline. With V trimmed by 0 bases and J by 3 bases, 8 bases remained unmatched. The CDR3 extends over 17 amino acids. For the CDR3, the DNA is TGTGCCAGCAGTGAAGCGCGGATAGCGGGAAATACAGATACGCAGTATTTT. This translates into CASSEARIAGNTDTQYF.

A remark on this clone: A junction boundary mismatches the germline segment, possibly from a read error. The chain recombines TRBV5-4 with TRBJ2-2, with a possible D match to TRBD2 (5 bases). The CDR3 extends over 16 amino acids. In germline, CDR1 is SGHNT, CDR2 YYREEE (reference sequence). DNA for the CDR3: TGCGCCAGCAGCCAAGATGGCCCTCCCCGGGGCGGGGAGCTGTTTTTT. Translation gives CASSQDGPPRGGELFF.

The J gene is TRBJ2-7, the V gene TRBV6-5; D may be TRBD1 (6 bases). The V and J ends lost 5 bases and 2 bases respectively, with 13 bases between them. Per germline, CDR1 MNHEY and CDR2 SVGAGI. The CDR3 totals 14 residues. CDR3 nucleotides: TGTGCCAGCAGTGGGGCCGACAGGCCCTACGAGCAGTACTTC. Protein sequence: CASSGADRPYEQYF.

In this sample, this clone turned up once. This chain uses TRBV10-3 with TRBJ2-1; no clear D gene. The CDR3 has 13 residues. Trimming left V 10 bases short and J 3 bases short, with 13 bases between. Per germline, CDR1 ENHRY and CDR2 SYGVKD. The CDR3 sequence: CASVRSLYNEQFF. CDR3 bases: TGTGCCAGCGTAAGGAGCCTCTACAATGAGCAGTTCTTC.

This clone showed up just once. The CDR3 DNA follows: TGTGCCAGCAGTGGTGCAGGGAGAGGCACCGGGGAGCTGTTTTTT. Protein: CASSGAGRGTGELFF. This rearrangement joins TRBV2 to TRBJ2-2; D is tentatively TRBD1 or TRBD2 (5 bases each). The CDR3 has 15 amino acids. The germline CDR1 and CDR2 sequences are SNHLY and FYNNEI. V was pared by 4 bases and J by 4 bases, with 13 bases between.

For the CDR3, the DNA is TGTGCCAGTAGTCCCGAGACAGGGCCGAGCACAGATACGCAGTATTTT. It specifies CASSPETGPSTDTQYF. The chain employs TRBV19 and TRBJ2-3; 7 nucleotides match TRBD1. Trimming took 5 bases from V and 0 from J; bases not matched to a gene: 8. CDR1 and CDR2 from the germline V gene are LNHDA and SQIVND (reference sequence). CDR3 length equals 16 residues.

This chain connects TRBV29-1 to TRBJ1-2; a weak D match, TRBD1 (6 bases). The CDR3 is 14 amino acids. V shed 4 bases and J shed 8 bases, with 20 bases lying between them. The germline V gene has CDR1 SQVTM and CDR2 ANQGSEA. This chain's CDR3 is CSVVTGQGLGGYTF. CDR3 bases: TGCAGCGTTGTAACCGGCCAGGGGTTAGGAGGCTACACCTTC.

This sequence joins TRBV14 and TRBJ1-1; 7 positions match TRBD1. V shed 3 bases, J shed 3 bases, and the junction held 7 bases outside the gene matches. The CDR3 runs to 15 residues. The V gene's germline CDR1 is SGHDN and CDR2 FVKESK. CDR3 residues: CASSHVQGHYTEAFF. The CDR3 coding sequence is TGTGCCAGCAGCCACGTACAGGGGCATTACACTGAAGCTTTCTTT. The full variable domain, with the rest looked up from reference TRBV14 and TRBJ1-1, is EAGVTQFPSHSVIEKGQTVTLRCDPISGHDNLYWYRRVMGKEIKFLLHFVKESKQDESGMPNNRFLAERTGGTYSTLKVQPAELEDSGVYFCASSHVQGHYTEAFFGQGTRLTVV.

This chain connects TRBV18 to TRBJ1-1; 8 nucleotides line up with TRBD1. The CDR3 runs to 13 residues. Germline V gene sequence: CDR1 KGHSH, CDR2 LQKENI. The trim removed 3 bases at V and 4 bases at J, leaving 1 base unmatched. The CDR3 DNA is TGTGCCAGCTCACCTCAGGGGGCCACTGAAGCTTTCTTT. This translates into CASSPQGATEAFF.

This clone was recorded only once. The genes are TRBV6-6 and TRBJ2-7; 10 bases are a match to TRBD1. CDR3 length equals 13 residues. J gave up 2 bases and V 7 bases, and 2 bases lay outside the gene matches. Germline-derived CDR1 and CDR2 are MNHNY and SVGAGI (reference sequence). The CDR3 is CASIGQGAYEQYF. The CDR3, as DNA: TGTGCCAGCATTGGACAGGGGGCCTACGAGCAGTACTTC.

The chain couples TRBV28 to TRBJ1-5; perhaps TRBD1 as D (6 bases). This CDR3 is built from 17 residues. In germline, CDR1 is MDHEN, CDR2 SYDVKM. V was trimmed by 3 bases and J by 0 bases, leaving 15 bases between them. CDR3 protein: CASSLRQAPYSNQPQHF. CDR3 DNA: TGTGCCAGCAGTTTGCGACAGGCGCCGTATAGCAATCAGCCCCAGCATTTT. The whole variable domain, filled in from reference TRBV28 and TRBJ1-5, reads DVKVTQSSRYLVKRTGEKVFLECVQDMDHENMFWYRQDPGLGLRLIYFSYDVKMKEKGDIPEGYSVSREKKERFSLILESASTNQTSMYLCASSLRQAPYSNQPQHFGDGTRLSIL.

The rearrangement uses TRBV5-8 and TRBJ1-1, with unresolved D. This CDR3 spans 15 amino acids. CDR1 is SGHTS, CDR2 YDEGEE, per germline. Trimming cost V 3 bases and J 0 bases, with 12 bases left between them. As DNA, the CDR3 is TGTGCCAGCAGCTCTGGACGGACCATGAACACTGAAGCTTTCTTT. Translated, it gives CASSSGRTMNTEAFF.

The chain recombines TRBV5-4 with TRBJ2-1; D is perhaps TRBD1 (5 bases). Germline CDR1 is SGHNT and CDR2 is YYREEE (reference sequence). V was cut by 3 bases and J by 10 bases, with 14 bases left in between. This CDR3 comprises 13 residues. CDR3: CASSSQWGEEQFF. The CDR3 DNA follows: TGTGCCAGCAGCTCACAGTGGGGCGAGGAGCAGTTCTTC.

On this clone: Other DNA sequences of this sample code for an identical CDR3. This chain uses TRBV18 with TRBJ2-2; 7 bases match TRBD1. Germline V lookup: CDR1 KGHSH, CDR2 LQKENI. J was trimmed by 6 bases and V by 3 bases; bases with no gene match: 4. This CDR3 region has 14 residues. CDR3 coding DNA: TGTGCCAGCTCACCGCCCGGGACAGCCGGGGAGCTGTTTTTT. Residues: CASSPPGTAGELFF.

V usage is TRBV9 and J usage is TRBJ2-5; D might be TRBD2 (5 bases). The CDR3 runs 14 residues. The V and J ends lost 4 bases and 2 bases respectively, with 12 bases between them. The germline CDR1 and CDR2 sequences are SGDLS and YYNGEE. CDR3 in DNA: TGTGCCAGCAGCCCCAGAGGGTCACAAGAGACCCAGTACTTC. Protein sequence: CASSPRGSQETQYF.

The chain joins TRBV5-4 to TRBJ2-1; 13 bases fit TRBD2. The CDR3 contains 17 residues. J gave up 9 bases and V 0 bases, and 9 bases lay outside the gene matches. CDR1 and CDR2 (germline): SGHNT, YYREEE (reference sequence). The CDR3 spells CASSLGRTSGSPPEQFF. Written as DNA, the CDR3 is TGTGCCAGCAGCTTGGGTAGGACTAGCGGGAGTCCCCCTGAGCAGTTCTTC. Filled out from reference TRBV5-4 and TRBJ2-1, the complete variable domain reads ETGVTQSPTHLIKTRGQQVTLRCSSQSGHNTVSWYQQALGQGPQFIFQYYREEENGRGNFPPRFSGLQFPNYSSELNVNALELDDSALYLCASSLGRTSGSPPEQFFGPGTRLTVL.

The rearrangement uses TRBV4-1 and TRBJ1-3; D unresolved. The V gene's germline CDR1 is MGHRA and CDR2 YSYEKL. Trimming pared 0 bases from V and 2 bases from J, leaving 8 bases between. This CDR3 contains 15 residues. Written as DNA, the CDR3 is TGCGCCAGCAGCCAAGATGGCGGTCCTGGAAACACCATATATTTT. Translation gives CASSQDGGPGNTIYF.

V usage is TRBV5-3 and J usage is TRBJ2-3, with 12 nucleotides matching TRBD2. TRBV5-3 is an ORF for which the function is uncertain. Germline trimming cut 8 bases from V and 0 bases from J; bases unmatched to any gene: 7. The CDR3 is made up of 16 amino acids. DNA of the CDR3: TGTGCCAGGAGGACTAGCGGGAATCCTAGCACAGATACGCAGTATTTT. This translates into CARRTSGNPSTDTQYF.

The CDR3 sequence is CASSLYPGLNQPQHF. The CDR3 bases are TGTGCCAGCAGCCTATACCCAGGGTTGAATCAGCCCCAGCATTTT. The chain combines TRBV7-6 with TRBJ1-5, with D perhaps TRBD1 (5 bases). CDR3 length equals 15 residues. The ends were cut back, 5 bases at V and 4 bases at J, with 15 bases in the middle. Per germline, CDR1 SGHVS and CDR2 FNYEAQ.